The present entry profiles one T cell receptor (beta chain) with its context. The sample comes from a study of shared clonotypes between healthy human individuals. CD4+ cell separation produced CD45RA+ naive and CD45RA-negative memory subsets. Generated by immunoSEQ multiplex PCR, the TCRdb table keeps only in-frame clones and is missing some. The sample holds about 360,000 clones, around 79% seen once. Sequencing was performed on memory CD4+ T cells sorted from blood. The subset is: CD45RA-negative fraction. This receptor was taken from a man younger than 40 in good health.

CDR3 DNA sequence: TGTGCCAGCAGGGCCCGGGACTGCAATAGCAATCAGCCCCAGCATTTT. Protein: CASRARDCNSNQPQHF. The rearrangement uses TRBV6-9 and TRBJ1-5, with D possibly being TRBD1 (5 bases). V lost 6 bases and J lost 0, with 15 bases in between. From germline, CDR1 is MNHGY and CDR2 SVAAGI. The CDR3 has 16 amino acids.